This T cell receptor (beta chain) was observed in a study of Ad26.COV2.S vaccination and SARS-CoV-2 variants. On this clone itself: Its antigen is not identified.

Treatment noted: roughly 19 received Ad26.COV2.S at low or high dose, single or two shots; 5 received placebo; per-sample allocation not given. Sampling was done on day 63 after the first vaccine or placebo injection. The method was immunoSEQ multiplex PCR; TCRdb's version includes in-frame clones alone and lacks a portion of them. The sample lists roughly 420,000 clones; about 91% were seen once. The study's findings and limits: Analyses of TCR breadth and depth may have underestimated total T cell responses. Vaccine recipients had higher spike-specific TCR breadth than placebo recipients.

The material sequenced was peripheral blood, taken in a trial of Ad26.COV2.S vaccine versus placebo. This TCR derives from a person aged 18-60 years who received the Ad26.COV2.S COVID-19 vaccine or a placebo.

This chain's CDR3 is CSVGVGRGGYTF. The CDR3 region has the DNA TGCAGCGTTGGGGTAGGGAGGGGTGGCTACACCTTC. V is TRBV29-1 and J is TRBJ1-2, with D perhaps matching TRBD1 (5 bases). Between the trimmed V and J ends, which lost 4 bases and 7 bases, there was a span of 13 bases. The CDR3 is 12 amino acids. Germline CDR1 reads SQVTM; CDR2 reads ANQGSEA.